This T cell receptor (beta chain) stems from a study of blood T cell repertoires in COVID-19 (dated by TCRdb to between 2020 and 2021). About the full investigation: The collaborator samples originated in the United States, Italy and Spain and spanned the acute and convalescent phases of COVID-19. The material from the prospective study consisted of cDNA or gDNA derived from T cells, B-cell-depleted T cells, or PBMCs. Nearly every sample came with metadata listing a de-identified subject ID, COVID-19 status, age in years and sex. Deeply sampled blood TCRbeta repertoires from subjects exposed to, actively infected with, or recovered from COVID-19 were included in the dataset. The samples were drawn from two sources: the first 160 participants of the ongoing ImmuneRACE study, and 1,000 to 1,500 subjects contributed by 6 global collaborators. Where HLA class I and class II types were available, the types were taken from metadata supplied by the sample provider, not from assay-based typing. The repertoires were released in a freely available public database meant as a resource for research on the immune response to SARS-CoV-2.

As for this clone: Its binding antigen is unknown. No clone much larger than this one lies a single base away; base qualities are absent.

The CDR3 has 15 amino acids, counting the end cysteine and phenylalanine. Solely the CDR3 DNA is kept, with 45 bases framed from the first base. Cut back by 7 bases and 4 bases, the V and J ends lie 20 bases apart. Via the germline V gene, CDR1 is MDHEN and CDR2 SYDVKM. The collaborating institutions used their own protocols to collect whole blood in K2EDTA tubes. For TCRbeta analysis, collaborator samples were shipped as frozen whole blood, as isolated PBMCs, or as DNA extracted from either sample type. TCRbeta CDR3 regions were amplified from genomic DNA using the immunoSEQ Assay, a bias-controlled multiplex PCR. Regarding the original processing steps: The number of nucleated cells in each sample was estimated by amplification of reference gene primers within the assay. Sequence reads were collapsed and filtered to measure the absolute abundance of every unique TCRbeta CDR3 rearrangement. For each sample, productive Simpson clonality was calculated as the square root of Simpson's diversity index over productive rearrangements. What TCRdb holds here is the immuneACCESS table cut down to in-frame rearrangements. Part of the clones is not present; checked against another copy, under half of the missing clones reflect an unresolved V gene, and the others are unexplained. That table furnishes V, J and clone size, whereas the DNA furnished D and trimming. Across this sample there are about 140,000 clones, with 80% to 90% seen only once. About 10% of the sample is held by the ten biggest clonotypes.

Findings and caveats that apply to the study as a whole: The amount of clinical and demographic metadata varied by source and participant and was provided uncurated.

Rearrangement joined TRBV28 to TRBJ2-7; matching of 6 bases hints at TRBD2 as the D gene. The source is a man aged 55 to 70 with active or convalescent COVID-19. The specimen sequenced was peripheral blood. The nucleotide sequence reads as follows: TGTGCCAGCAACCTCAGAGGGGACTGGAGTTACGAGCAGTACTTC. Its coded protein is CASNLRGDWSYEQYF.